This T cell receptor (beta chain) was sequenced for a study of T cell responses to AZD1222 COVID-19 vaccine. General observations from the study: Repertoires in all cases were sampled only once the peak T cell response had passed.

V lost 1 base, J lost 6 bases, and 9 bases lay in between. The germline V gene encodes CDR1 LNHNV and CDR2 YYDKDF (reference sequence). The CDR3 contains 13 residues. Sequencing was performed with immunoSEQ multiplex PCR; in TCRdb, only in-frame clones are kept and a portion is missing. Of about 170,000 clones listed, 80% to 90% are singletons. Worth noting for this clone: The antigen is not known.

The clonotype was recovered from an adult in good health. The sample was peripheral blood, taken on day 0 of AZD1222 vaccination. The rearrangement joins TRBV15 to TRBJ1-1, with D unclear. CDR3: CATSRVPSPEAFF. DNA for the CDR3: TGTGCCACCAGCAGAGTTCCCTCGCCTGAAGCTTTCTTT.